The present entry profiles one T cell receptor (beta chain) with its context. It has no known antigen specificity. No quality values exist for individual bases; no much larger clone is one base distant. Per the publication, the treatment or condition label means: allogeneic hematopoietic cell transplantation with graft depleted of TCRalphabeta T cells and CD19 B cells. Transplant recipients were children who received TCRalphabeta/CD19-depleted allogeneic hematopoietic cell grafts. Including cysteine and phenylalanine, the CDR3 has 14 amino acids. The sequence is cut down to CDR3 DNA, 42 bases in frame from base 1. V and J are truncated by 9 bases and 7 bases respectively, leaving an intervening sequence of 18 bases. These data belong to a study of T-cell reconstitution after alpha-beta-depleted transplantation in children (dated by TCRdb to 2016 to 2017). In the study overall: Using TCR repertoire profiling, the study followed T-cell immune reconstitution in a quantitative way in children after TCRalphabeta/CD19-depleted allogeneic hematopoietic cell transplantation. General study outcomes and caveats: In some patients, high TCRbeta diversity at day 60 was attributed to recipient T cells and intrathymic progenitors that had survived conditioning. The apparently early alphabetaT-cell count recovery about two months after transplant was reportedly dependent on only several hundred rapidly expanded clones derived from non-depleted graft cells. The frequencies of hyperexpanded clones fell over the following months, and after one year, T-cell counts and TCRbeta diversity were mostly attributed to newly produced T cells.

Library creation used PCR. Sequenced on an Illumina HiSeq 2500. TCR library preparation used molecular barcoding, with unique molecular identifiers applied to normalize quantification of the TCRbeta repertoire. TCRdb itself trimmed the public reads at Q25 with fastp, ran MiXCR and retained productive beta chains. CDR3 protein sequences are deduplicated, and each keeps its most common genes and DNA. Across this sample there are about 610,000 distinct CDR3 sequences, with 25% to 30% seen only once. Around a third of the sample comes from the top ten. The sequencing used PBMCs, collected before TCRalphabeta/CD19-depleted stem cell transplant. The chain is encoded by TRBV12-3 or TRBV12-4 joined to TRBJ2-2; the D gene identity is not certain. The source is a boy less than two years old with Wiskott-Aldrich syndrome, due to receive a stem cell transplant. The CDR3 sequence is CASSSSRLNGELFF. The nucleotide sequence reads as follows: TGTGCCAGTTCTTCGTCACGGCTTAACGGGGAGCTGTTTTTT.